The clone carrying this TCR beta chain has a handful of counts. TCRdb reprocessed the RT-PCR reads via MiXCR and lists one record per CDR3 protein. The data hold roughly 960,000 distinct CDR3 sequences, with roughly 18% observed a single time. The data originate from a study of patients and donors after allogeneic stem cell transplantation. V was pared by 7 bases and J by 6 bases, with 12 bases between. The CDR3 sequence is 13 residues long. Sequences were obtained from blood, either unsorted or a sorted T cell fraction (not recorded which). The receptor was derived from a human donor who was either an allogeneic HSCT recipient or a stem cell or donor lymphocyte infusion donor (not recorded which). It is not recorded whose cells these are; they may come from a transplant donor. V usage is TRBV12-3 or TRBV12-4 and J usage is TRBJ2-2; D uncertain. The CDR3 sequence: CASTMHGAGELFF. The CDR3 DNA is TGTGCCAGCACCATGCATGGGGCCGGGGAGCTGTTTTTT.